The source of this T cell receptor beta chain is a study of blood T cell repertoires in COVID-19. For the study at large: Both acute and convalescent COVID-19 samples were obtained from the United States, Italy and Spain.

Here immunoSEQ multiplex PCR was the method, and the copy in TCRdb shows in-frame clones only, minus some. Seen here are about 70,000 clones, around 90% observed once, and the top ten hold under 1.5%. The CDR3 has 15 residues. The V gene lost 6 bases and the J gene lost 0 bases, with 14 bases spanning the gap. Germline lookup yields CDR1 SNHLY and CDR2 FYNNEI. The V and J genes are TRBV2 and TRBJ1-2; D may be TRBD1 (6 bases). Sequenced input: peripheral blood. The receptor comes from a human donor in a cohort sampled during active COVID-19. The DNA for the CDR3 is TGTGCCAGCAGCAAACGGACAGCTACTAACTATGGCTACACCTTC. Encoded protein: CASSKRTATNYGYTF. The full variable domain, in which reference TRBV2 and TRBJ1-2 provide the parts outside the CDR3, is EPEVTQTPSHQVTQMGQEVILRCVPISNHLYFYWYRQILGQKVEFLVSFYNNEISEKSEIFDDQFSVERPDGSNFTLKIRSTKLEDSAMYFCASSKRTATNYGYTFGSGTRLTVV.